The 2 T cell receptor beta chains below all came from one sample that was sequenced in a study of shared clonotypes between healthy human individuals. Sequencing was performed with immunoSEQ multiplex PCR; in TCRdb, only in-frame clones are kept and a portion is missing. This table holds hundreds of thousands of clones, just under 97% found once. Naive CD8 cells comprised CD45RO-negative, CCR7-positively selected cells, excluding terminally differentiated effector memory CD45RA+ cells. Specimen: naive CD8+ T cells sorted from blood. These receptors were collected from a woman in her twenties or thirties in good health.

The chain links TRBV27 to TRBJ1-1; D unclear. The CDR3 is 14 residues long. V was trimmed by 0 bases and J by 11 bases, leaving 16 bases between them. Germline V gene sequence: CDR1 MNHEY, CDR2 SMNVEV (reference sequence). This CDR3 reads CASSLSSDPERAFF. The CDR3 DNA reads TGTGCCAGCAGTTTATCTTCGGACCCCGAGCGGGCTTTCTTT.

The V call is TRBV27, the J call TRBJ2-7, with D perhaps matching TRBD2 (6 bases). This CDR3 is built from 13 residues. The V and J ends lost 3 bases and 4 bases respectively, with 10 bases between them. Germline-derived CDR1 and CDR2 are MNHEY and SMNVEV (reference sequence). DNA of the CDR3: TGTGCCAGCAGTTTCCTAGCGTCATACGAGCAGTACTTC. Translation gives CASSFLASYEQYF.